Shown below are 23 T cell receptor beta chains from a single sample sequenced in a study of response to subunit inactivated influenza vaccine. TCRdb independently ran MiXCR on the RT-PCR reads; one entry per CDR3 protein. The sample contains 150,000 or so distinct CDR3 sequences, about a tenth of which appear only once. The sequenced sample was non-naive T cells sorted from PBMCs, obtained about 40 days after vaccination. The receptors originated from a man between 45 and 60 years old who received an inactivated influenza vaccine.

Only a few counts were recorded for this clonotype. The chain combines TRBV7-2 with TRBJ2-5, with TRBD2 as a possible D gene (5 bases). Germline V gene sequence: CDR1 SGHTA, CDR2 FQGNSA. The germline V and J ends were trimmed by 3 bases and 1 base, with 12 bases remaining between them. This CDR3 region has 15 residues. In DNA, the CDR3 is TGTGCCAGCAGCTTTACGCCCAGCGGCCAAGAGACCCAGTACTTC. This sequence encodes CASSFTPSGQETQYF. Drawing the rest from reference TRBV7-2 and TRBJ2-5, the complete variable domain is GAGVSQSPSNKVTEKGKDVELRCDPISGHTALYWYRQSLGQGLEFLIYFQGNSAPDKSGLPSDRFSAERTGGSVSTLTIQRTQQEDSAVYLCASSFTPSGQETQYFGPGTRLLVL.

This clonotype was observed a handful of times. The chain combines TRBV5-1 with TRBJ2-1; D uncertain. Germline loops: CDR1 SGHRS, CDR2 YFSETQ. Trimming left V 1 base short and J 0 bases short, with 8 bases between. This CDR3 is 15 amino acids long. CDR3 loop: CASSLPQYSYNEQFF. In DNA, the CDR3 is TGCGCCAGCAGCTTGCCACAATACTCCTACAATGAGCAGTTCTTC.

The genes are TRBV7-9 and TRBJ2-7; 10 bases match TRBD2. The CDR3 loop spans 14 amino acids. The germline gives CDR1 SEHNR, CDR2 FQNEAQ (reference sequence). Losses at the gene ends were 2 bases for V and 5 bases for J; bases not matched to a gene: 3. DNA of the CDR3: TGTGCCAGCAGCTTAACTAGCGGGGAAGACGAGCAGTACTTC. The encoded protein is CASSLTSGEDEQYF.

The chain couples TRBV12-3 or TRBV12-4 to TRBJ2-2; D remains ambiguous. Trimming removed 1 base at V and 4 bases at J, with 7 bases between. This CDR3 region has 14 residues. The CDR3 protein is CASSLGGRTGELFF. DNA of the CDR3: TGTGCCAGCAGTTTAGGGGGTCGCACCGGGGAGCTGTTTTTT.

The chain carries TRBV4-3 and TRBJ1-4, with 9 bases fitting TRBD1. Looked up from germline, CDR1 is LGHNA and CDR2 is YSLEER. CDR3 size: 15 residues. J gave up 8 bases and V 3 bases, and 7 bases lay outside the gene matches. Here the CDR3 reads CASSQQDRGGEKLFF. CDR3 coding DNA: TGCGCCAGCAGCCAGCAGGACAGGGGAGGGGAAAAACTGTTTTTT.

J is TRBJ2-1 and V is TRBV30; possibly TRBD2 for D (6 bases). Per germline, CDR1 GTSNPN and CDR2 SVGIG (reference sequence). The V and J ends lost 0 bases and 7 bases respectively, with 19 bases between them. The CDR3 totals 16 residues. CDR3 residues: CAWSVLLGGVRNEQFF. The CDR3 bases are TGTGCCTGGAGTGTACTATTGGGGGGAGTTCGAAATGAGCAGTTCTTC.

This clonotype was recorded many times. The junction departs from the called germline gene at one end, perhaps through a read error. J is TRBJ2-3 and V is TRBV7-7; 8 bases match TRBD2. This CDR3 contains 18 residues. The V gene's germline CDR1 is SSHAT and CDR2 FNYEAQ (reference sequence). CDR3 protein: CASSFTPLGLAGSDTQYF. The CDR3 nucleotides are TGTGCTAGCAGCTTTACCCCACTAGGGCTAGCGGGCTCGGATACGCAGTATTTT.

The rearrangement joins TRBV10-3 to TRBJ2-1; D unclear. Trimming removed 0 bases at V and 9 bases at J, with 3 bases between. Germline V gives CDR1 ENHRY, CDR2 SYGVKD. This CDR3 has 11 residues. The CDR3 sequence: CAISESIEQFF. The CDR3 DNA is TGTGCCATCAGTGAGTCAATTGAGCAGTTCTTC.

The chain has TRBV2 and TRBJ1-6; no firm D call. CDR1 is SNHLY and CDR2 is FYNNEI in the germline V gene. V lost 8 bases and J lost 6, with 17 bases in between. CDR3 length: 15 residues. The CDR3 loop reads CASAPSGITNSPLHF. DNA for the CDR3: TGTGCCAGCGCGCCAAGTGGTATCACTAATTCACCCCTCCACTTT.

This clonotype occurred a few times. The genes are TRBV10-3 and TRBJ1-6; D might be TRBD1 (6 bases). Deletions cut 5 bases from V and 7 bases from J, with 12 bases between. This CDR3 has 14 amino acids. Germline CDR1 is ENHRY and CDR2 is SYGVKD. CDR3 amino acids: CAISIQGRNSPLHF. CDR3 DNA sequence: TGTGCCATCAGTATACAGGGCCGGAATTCACCCCTCCACTTT.

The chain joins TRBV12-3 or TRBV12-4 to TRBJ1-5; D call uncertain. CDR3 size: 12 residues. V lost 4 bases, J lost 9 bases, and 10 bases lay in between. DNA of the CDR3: TGTGCCAGCAGTTATGGTAACGGGCCCCAGCATTTT. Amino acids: CASSYGNGPQHF.

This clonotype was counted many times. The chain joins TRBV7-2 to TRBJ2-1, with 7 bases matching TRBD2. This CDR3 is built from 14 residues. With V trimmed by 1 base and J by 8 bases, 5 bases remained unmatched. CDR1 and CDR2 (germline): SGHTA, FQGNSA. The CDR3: CASSLGGSQHEQFF. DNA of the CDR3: TGTGCCAGCAGCTTAGGCGGGAGTCAGCATGAGCAGTTCTTC.

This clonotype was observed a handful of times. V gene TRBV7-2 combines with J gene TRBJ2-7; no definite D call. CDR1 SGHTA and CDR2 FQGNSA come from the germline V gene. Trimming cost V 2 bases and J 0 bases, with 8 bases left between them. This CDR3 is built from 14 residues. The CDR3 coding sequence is TGTGCCAGCAGCTTAATGCACAGCTCCTACGAGCAGTACTTC. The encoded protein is CASSLMHSSYEQYF. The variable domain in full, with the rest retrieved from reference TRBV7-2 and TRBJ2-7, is GAGVSQSPSNKVTEKGKDVELRCDPISGHTALYWYRQSLGQGLEFLIYFQGNSAPDKSGLPSDRFSAERTGGSVSTLTIQRTQQEDSAVYLCASSLMHSSYEQYFGPGTRLTVT.

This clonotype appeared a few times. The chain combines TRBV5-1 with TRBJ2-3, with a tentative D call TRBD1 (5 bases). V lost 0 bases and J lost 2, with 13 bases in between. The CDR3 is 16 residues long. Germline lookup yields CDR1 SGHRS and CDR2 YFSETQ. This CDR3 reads CASSLGSGRNTDTQYF. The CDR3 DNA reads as TGCGCCAGCAGCTTGGGGTCAGGGCGTAACACAGATACGCAGTATTTT.

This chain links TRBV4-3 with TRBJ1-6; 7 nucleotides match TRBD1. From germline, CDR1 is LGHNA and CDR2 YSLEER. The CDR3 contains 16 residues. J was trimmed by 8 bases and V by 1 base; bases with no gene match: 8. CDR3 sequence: CASSQAPQGIHSPLHF. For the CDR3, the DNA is TGCGCCAGCAGCCAAGCCCCACAGGGGATCCATTCACCCCTCCACTTT.

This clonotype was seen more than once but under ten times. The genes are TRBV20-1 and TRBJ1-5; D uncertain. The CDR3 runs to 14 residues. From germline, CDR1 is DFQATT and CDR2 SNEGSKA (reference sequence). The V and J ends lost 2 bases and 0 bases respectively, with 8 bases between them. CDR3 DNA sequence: TGCAGTGCTAGATTTTCCGGTAGCAATCAGCCCCAGCATTTT. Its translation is CSARFSGSNQPQHF.

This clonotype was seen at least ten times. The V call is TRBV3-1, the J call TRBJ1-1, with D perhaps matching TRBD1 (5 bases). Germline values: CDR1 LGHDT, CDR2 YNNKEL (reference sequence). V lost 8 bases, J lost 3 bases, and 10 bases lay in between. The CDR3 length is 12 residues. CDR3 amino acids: CASGRGDTEAFF. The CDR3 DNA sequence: TGTGCCAGCGGGCGGGGGGACACTGAAGCTTTCTTT.

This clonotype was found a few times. The CDR3 DNA sequence: TGTGCCAGCAAAGAGGGTTTGACTGAAGCTTTCTTT. Translating it yields CASKEGLTEAFF. The rearrangement uses TRBV6-2 or TRBV6-3 and TRBJ1-1; D call uncertain. The CDR3 covers 12 residues. Germline V gene sequence: CDR1 MNHEY, CDR2 SVGEGT. Trimming shortened V by 7 bases and J by 5 bases, and 11 bases separated the two germline ends.

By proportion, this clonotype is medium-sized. This CDR3 is CASTPTEVSYEQYF. The CDR3 DNA reads TGCGCCAGCACCCCGACAGAAGTCTCCTACGAGCAGTACTTC. The chain employs TRBV5-1 and TRBJ2-7; D is possibly TRBD1 (5 bases). Germline loops: CDR1 SGHRS, CDR2 YFSETQ. The length of the CDR3 is 14 residues. Between the trimmed V and J ends, which lost 6 bases and 0 bases, there was a span of 13 bases.

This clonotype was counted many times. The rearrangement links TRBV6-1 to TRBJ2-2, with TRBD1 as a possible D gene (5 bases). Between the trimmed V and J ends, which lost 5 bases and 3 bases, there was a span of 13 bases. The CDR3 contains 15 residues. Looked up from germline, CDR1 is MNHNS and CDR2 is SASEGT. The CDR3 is CASSSPQGDTGELFF. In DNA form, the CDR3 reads TGTGCCAGCAGTAGCCCGCAGGGTGACACCGGGGAGCTGTTTTTT.

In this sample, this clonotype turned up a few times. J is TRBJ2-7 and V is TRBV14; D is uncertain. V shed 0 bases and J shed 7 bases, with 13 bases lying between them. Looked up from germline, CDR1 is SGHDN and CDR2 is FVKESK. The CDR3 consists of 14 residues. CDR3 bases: TGTGCCAGCAGCCAAGATGGGAACGCTAGAGAGCAGTACTTC. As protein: CASSQDGNAREQYF.

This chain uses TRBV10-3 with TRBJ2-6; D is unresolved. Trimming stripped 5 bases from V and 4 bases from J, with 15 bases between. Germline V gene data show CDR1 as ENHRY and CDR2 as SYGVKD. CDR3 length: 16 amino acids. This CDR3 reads CAISRAVMRGANVLTF. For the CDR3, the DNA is TGTGCCATCAGTAGGGCCGTAATGCGGGGGGCCAACGTCCTGACTTTC.

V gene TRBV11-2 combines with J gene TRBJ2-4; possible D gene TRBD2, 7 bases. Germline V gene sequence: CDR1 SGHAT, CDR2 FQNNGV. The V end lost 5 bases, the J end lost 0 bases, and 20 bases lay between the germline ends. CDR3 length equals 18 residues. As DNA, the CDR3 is TGTGCCAGCAGCCCGGGGGGCAGCTTAACACTAGCCAAAAACATTCAGTACTTC. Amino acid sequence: CASSPGGSLTLAKNIQYF.